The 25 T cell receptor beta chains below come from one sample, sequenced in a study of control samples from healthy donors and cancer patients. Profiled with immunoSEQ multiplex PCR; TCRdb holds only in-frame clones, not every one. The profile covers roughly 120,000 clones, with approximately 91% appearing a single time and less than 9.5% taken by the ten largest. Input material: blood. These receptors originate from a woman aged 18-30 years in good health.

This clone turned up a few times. The CDR3 is CASSVQEGYGYTF. The CDR3 coding sequence is TGTGCCAGCAGCGTACAGGAGGGCTATGGCTACACCTTC. The chain links TRBV7-2 to TRBJ1-2; TRBD1 is a possible D gene (5 bases). The CDR3 loop spans 13 amino acids. Germline loops: CDR1 SGHTA, CDR2 FQGNSA. Trimming removed 5 bases at V and 4 bases at J, with 11 bases between.

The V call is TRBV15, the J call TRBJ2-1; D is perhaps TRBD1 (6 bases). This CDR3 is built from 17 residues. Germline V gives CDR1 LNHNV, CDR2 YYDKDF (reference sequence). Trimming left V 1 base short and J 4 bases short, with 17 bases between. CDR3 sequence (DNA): TGTGCCACCAGCAGAGTCCGCCAGGGGCCGTTGTACAATGAGCAGTTCTTC. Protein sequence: CATSRVRQGPLYNEQFF.

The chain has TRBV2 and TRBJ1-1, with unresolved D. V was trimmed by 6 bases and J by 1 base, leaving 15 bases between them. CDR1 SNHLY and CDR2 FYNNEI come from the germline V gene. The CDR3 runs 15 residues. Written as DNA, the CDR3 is TGTGCCAGCAGAAAAGAAGGGAAGGGGAACACTGAAGCTTTCTTT. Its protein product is CASRKEGKGNTEAFF. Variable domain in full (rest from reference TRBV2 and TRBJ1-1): EPEVTQTPSHQVTQMGQEVILRCVPISNHLYFYWYRQILGQKVEFLVSFYNNEISEKSEIFDDQFSVERPDGSNFTLKIRSTKLEDSAMYFCASRKEGKGNTEAFFGQGTRLTVV.

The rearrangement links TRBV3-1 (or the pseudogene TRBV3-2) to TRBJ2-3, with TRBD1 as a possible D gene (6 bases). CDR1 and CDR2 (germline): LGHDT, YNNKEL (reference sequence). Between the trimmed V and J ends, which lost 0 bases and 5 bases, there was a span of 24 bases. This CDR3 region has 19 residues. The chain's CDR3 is CASSQDVSTPLGGEDTQYF. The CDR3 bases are TGTGCCAGCAGCCAAGATGTGTCCACGCCCTTAGGGGGAGAAGATACGCAGTATTTT.

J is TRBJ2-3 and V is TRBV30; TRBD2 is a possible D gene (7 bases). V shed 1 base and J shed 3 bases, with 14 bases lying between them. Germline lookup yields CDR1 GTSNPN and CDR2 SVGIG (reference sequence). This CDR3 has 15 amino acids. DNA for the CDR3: TGTGCCTGGAGTGGGGGGGCGGGAGCTACAGATACGCAGTATTTT. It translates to CAWSGGAGATDTQYF.

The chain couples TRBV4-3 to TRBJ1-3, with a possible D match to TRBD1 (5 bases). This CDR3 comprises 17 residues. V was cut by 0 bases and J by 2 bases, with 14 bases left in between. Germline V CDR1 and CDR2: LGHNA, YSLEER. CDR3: CASSQDLRGRAGNTIYF. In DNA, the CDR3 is TGCGCCAGCAGCCAAGATCTCCGGGGGAGGGCTGGAAACACCATATATTTT.

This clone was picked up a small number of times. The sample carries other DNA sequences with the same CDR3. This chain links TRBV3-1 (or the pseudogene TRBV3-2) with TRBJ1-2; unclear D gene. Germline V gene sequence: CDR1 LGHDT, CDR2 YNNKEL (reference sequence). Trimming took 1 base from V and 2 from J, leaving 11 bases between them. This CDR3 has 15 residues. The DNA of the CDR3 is TGTGCCAGCAGCCAAGGGGCAGCCTCGAACTATGGCTACACCTTC. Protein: CASSQGAASNYGYTF.

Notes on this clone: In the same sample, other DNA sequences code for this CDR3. CDR3 in DNA: TGCGCCAGCAGCTTGGCCCCCAGGTCCTACGAGCAGTACTTC. This codes for CASSLAPRSYEQYF. V gene TRBV5-1 combines with J gene TRBJ2-7, with D unresolved. Looked up from germline, CDR1 is SGHRS and CDR2 is YFSETQ. This CDR3 is built from 14 residues. V was shortened by 0 bases and J by 1 base, with 8 bases between the two germline ends.

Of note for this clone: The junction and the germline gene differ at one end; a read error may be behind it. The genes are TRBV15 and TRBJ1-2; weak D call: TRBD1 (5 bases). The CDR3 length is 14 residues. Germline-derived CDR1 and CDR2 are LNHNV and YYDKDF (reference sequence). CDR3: CATSRDVAGRDSSF. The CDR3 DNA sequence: TGTGCCACCAGCAGAGATGTGGCAGGGCGGGATTCGTCCTTC.

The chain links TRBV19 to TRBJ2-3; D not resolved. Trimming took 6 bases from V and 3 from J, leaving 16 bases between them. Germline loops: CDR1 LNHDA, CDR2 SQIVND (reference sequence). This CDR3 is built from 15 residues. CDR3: CASSDPHKRTDTQYF. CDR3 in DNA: TGTGCCAGTAGCGACCCCCATAAACGTACAGATACGCAGTATTTT.

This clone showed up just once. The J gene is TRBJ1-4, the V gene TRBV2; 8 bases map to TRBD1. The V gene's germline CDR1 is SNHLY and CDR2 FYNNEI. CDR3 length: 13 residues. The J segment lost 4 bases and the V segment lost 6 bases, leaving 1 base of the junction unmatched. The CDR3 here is CASRTGDNEKLFF. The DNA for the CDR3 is TGTGCCAGCAGGACAGGGGATAATGAAAAACTGTTTTTT.

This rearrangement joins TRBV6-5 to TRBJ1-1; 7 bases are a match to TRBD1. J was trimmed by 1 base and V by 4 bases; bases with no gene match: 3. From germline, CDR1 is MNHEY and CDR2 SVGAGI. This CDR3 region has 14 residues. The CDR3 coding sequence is TGTGCCAGCAGTTTAGGGGGCGAGAACACTGAAGCTTTCTTT. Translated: CASSLGGENTEAFF.

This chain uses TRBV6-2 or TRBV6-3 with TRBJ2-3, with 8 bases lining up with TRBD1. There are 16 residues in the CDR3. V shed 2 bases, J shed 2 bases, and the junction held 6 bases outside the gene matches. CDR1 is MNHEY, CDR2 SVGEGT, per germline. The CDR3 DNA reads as TGTGCCAGCAGTTACGGAGGACAGGGAGTCACAGATACGCAGTATTTT. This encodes CASSYGGQGVTDTQYF.

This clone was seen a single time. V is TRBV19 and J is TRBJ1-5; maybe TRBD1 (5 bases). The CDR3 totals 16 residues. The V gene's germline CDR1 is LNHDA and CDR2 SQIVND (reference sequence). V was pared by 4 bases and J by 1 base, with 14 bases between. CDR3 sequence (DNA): TGTGCCAGTAGTACCATATTCCGGGACAGCAATCAGCCCCAGCATTTT. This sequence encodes CASSTIFRDSNQPQHF.

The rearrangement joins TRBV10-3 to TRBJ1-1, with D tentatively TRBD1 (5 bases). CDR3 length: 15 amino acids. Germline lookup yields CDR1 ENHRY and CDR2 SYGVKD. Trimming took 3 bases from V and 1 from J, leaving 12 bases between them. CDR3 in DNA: TGTGCCATCAGTGAAGCGGGCAGGGAGAACACTGAAGCTTTCTTT. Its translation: CAISEAGRENTEAFF.

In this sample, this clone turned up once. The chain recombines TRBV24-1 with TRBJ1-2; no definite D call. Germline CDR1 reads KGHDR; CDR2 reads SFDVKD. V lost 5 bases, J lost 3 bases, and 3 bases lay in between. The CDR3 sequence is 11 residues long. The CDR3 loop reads CATSGDYGYTF. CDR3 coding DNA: TGTGCCACCAGTGGCGACTATGGCTACACCTTC.

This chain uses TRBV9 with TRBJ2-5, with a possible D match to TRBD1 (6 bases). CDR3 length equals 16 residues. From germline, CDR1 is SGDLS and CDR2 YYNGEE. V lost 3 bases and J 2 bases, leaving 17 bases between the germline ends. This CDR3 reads CASSEFGYQGQETQYF. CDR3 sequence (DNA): TGTGCCAGCAGCGAATTTGGTTACCAGGGGCAAGAGACCCAGTACTTC.

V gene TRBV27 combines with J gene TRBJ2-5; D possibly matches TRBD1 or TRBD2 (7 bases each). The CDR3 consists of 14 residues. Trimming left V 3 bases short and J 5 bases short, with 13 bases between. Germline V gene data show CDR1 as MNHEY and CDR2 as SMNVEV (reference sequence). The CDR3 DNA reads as TGTGCCAGCAGTTTTGACAGGGAGGGGGAGACCCAGTACTTC. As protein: CASSFDREGETQYF.

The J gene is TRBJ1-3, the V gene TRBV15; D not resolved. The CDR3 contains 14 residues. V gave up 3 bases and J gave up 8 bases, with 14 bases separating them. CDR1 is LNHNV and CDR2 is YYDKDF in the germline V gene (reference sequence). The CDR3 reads CATSRNFGRDTIYF. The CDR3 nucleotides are TGTGCCACCAGCAGGAATTTTGGTAGGGACACCATATATTTT.

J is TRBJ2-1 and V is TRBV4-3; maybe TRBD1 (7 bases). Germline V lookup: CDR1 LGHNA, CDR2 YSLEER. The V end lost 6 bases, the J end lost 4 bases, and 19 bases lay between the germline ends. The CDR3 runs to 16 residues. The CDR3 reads CASSLEGASAYNEQFF. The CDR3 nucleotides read TGCGCCAGCAGTCTAGAGGGGGCTAGCGCATACAATGAGCAGTTCTTC.

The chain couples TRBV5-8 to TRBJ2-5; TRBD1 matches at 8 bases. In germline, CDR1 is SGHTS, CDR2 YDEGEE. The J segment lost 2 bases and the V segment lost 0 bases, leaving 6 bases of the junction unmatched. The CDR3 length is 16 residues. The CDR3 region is CASSLGQGAIQETQYF. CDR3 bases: TGTGCCAGCAGCTTGGGGCAGGGGGCAATTCAAGAGACCCAGTACTTC.

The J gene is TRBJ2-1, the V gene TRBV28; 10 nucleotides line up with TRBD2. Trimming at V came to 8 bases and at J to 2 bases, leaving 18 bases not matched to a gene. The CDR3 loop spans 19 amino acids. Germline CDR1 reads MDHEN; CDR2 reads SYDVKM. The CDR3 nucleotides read TGTGCCAGCTCTACGAGGGGACTAGCGCGGGGGTGGCCCTACAATGAGCAGTTCTTC. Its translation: CASSTRGLARGWPYNEQFF. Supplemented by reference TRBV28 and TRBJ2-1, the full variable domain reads DVKVTQSSRYLVKRTGEKVFLECVQDMDHENMFWYRQDPGLGLRLIYFSYDVKMKEKGDIPEGYSVSREKKERFSLILESASTNQTSMYLCASSTRGLARGWPYNEQFFGPGTRLTVL.

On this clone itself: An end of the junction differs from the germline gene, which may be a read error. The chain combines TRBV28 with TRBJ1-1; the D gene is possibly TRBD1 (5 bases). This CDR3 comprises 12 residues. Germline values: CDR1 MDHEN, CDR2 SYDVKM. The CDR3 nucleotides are TGTGCCAGCACTCCTAACAGGCACGGTCGGGACTTT. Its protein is CASTPNRHGRDF. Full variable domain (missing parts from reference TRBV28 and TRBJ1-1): DVKVTQSSRYLVKRTGEKVFLECVQDMDHENMFWYRQDPGLGLRLIYFSYDVKMKEKGDIPEGYSVSREKKERFSLILESASTNQTSMYLCASTPNRHGRDFGQGTRLTVV.

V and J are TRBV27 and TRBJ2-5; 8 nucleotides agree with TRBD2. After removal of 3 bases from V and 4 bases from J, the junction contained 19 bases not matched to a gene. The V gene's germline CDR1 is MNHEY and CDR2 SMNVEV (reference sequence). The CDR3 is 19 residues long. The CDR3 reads CASSLNPVVWRGALETQYF. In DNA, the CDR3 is TGTGCCAGCAGTTTGAATCCAGTGGTCTGGCGGGGGGCCTTAGAGACCCAGTACTTC.

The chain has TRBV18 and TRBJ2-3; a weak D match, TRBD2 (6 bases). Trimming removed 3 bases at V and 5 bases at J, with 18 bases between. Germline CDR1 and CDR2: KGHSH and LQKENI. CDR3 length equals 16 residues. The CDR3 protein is CASSPKGGAEGDTQYF. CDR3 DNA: TGTGCCAGCTCACCGAAAGGAGGGGCTGAGGGAGATACGCAGTATTTT. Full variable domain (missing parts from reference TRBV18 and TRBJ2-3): NAGVMQNPRHLVRRRGQEARLRCSPMKGHSHVYWYRQLPEEGLKFMVYLQKENIIDESGMPKERFSAEFPKEGPSILRIQQVVRGDSAAYFCASSPKGGAEGDTQYFGPGTRLTVL.